The rows below give T cell receptor beta chains drawn from one sample of a study of cytomegalovirus exposure and HLA in healthy donors. TCRdb's table, derived via immunoSEQ multiplex PCR, lists solely in-frame clones and lacks some. This table has 100,000 to 150,000 clones, under 85% appearing once. The sample comprised PBMCs. The source is a male donor in good health and CMV-seropositive. The CDR3 runs from the conserved cysteine through the conserved F or W. D genes are given only for firm matches. Some rows have no size entry. The others give once, few or many, or a class for an expanded clone.

TRBJ2-6	.	TRBV19	TRBD1	TGTGCCAGTAACCCGACAGGGGTTGGGGCCAACGTCCTGACTTTC	CASNPTGVGANVLTF
TRBJ1-4	.	TRBV2	.	TGTGCCAGCAGGTCCGCGGGTTCCACTAATGAAAAACTGTTTTTT	CASRSAGSTNEKLFF
TRBJ2-3	.	TRBV7-6	.	TGTGCCAGCAGCTTAAACGCCCCCCAGGATACGCAGTATTTT	CASSLNAPQDTQYF
TRBJ2-5	.	TRBV5-4	TRBD2	TGTGCCAGCAGCTTGGGACTAGCTCAAGAGACCCAGTACTTC	CASSLGLAQETQYF
TRBJ1-2	.	TRBV9	.	TGTGCCAGCAGCGTAGTGTCGGGGGGCGAAGGCTACACCTTC	CASSVVSGGEGYTF
TRBJ2-7	.	TRBV4-1	.	TGCGCCAGCAGCCAAGAGGAGTGGGGGCCCGATACGAGGTCCTACGAGCAGTACTTC	CASSQEEWGPDTRSYEQYF
TRBJ1-4	.	TRBV28	.	TGTGCCAGCAGTTTATCACAGGGTGATGAAAAACTGTTTTTT	CASSLSQGDEKLFF
TRBJ2-1	.	TRBV6-1	.	TGTGCCAGCAGTGAAGCGCTTCCCAGCGCGAGCTCCTACAATGAGCAGTTCTTC	CASSEALPSASSYNEQFF
TRBJ1-5	.	TRBV5-4	TRBD1	TGTGCCAGCAGCGCCGGGACAGGGGACCAGCCCCAGCATTTT	CASSAGTGDQPQHF
TRBJ2-1	once	TRBV5-1	TRBD2	TGCGCCAGCAGCCACTGGACTAGCGGGAGACAGAAGAATGAGCAGTTCTTC	CASSHWTSGRQKNEQFF
TRBJ1-1	.	TRBV7-9	.	TGTGCCAGCAGCTTAGATTTAGGGCGGGTACGCGCTGAAGCTTTCTTT	CASSLDLGRVRAEAFF
TRBJ2-5	.	TRBV19	TRBD1	TGTGCCAGTAGTATTGGGACAGGGGGCACAGAGACCCAGTACTTC	CASSIGTGGTETQYF
TRBJ2-1	.	TRBV29-1	TRBD1	TGCAGCACGGCGGGACAGGCAAACAATGAGCAGTTCTTC	CSTAGQANNEQFF
TRBJ2-3	.	TRBV14	TRBD2	TGTGCCAGCGGCCCTTACGGGAGCGGGGGAAAGGATACGCAGTATTTT	CASGPYGSGGKDTQYF
TRBJ2-1	.	TRBV5-1	TRBD2	TGCGCCAGCAAGGAGGTAGCGGGAGGGCCAGAGGATGAGCAGTTCTTC	CASKEVAGGPEDEQFF
TRBJ2-3	.	TRBV2	.	TGTGCCAGCAGTGAAGCGCTACTACGCACAGATACGCAGTATTTT	CASSEALLRTDTQYF
TRBJ1-1	.	TRBV6-1	.	TGTGCCAGCAGTAAACAGCCCATGAACACTGAAGCTTTCTTT	CASSKQPMNTEAFF
TRBJ2-1	.	TRBV7-2	.	TGTGCCAGCAGCTTAGAACGGAATGAGCAGTTCTTC	CASSLERNEQFF
TRBJ2-1	.	TRBV28	TRBD2	TGTGCCAGCAGCCCCCGGGCGGGAGGGCGTTACAATGAGCAGTTCTTC	CASSPRAGGRYNEQFF
TRBJ1-6	once	TRBV30	TRBD1	TGTGCCTGGAGTGCGGACAGGGTGAATTCACCCCTCCACTTT	CAWSADRVNSPLHF
TRBJ2-7	.	TRBV28	TRBD2	TGTGCCAGCAGCTCGGGACTAGCGGGAGTTTCCTACGAGCAGTACTTC	CASSSGLAGVSYEQYF
TRBJ1-1	once	TRBV5-1	.	TGCGCCAGCAGCTTGGCACAGGGTTCAGACACTGAAGCTTTCTTT	CASSLAQGSDTEAFF
TRBJ1-3	few	TRBV4-1	.	TGCGCCAGCAGCCAAGATAAGGGCGGACACTCTGGAAACACCATATATTTT	CASSQDKGGHSGNTIYF
TRBJ2-3	.	TRBV5-4	.	TGTGCCAGCAGCCCGAACTACCACCGGGCGCAGTATTTT	CASSPNYHRAQYF
TRBJ2-7	.	TRBV2	TRBD2	TGTGCCAGCAGTGCCAGGACTAGCGGGGGGGCCGAGCAGTACTTC	CASSARTSGGAEQYF
TRBJ1-5	.	TRBV10-3	TRBD1	TGTGCCATCAGTGAATCGGACAGGGGGCTGTCTAGCAATCAGCCCCAGCATTTT	CAISESDRGLSSNQPQHF
TRBJ1-5	.	TRBV28	TRBD1	TGTGCCAGCAGGGGACAGAATCAGCCCCAGCATTTT	CASRGQNQPQHF
TRBJ2-3	few	TRBV7-2	TRBD2	TGTGCCAGCAGCTTAGGGGGACTAGCGGGGGCCACAGATACGCAGTATTTT	CASSLGGLAGATDTQYF
TRBJ2-2	once	TRBV5-1	TRBD2	TGCGCCAGCAGCTTAGCGGGGCAGAACACCGGGGAGCTGTTTTTT	CASSLAGQNTGELFF
TRBJ2-7	.	TRBV18	TRBD2	TGTGCCAGCTCACCTTCTCCGGGGGGGGTTAGTGCCTACGAGCAGTACTTC	CASSPSPGGVSAYEQYF
TRBJ2-1	once	TRBV6-1	TRBD1	TGTGCCAGCAGCTGGGACAGGGGAAATGAGCAGTTCTTC	CASSWDRGNEQFF
TRBJ2-6	many	TRBV6-4	TRBD1	TGTGCCAGCAGCCTCATGGGGACAGGGCCCTCTGGGGCCAACGTCCTGACTTTC	CASSLMGTGPSGANVLTF
TRBJ2-7	.	TRBV6-5	TRBD1	TGTGCCACCAAACCGGACAGGGCCACCTACGAGCAGTACTTC	CATKPDRATYEQYF
TRBJ1-5	few	TRBV6-1	.	TGTGCCAGCAGTGGTCGAGTCCCTAGCAATCAGCCCCAGCATTTT	CASSGRVPSNQPQHF
TRBJ2-7	.	TRBV5-6	TRBD1	TGTGCCAGCAGCTCCGACAGGGGGGCCTACGAGCAGTACTTC	CASSSDRGAYEQYF
TRBJ1-3	.	TRBV7-6	TRBD1	TGTGCCAGCAGCCCCTCAACATACACCGGGACAGGGGGTTTTGCCATATATTTT	CASSPSTYTGTGGFAIYF
TRBJ1-2	.	TRBV14	.	TGTGCCAGCAGCCGTCATGCGGCTGATGGCTACACCTTC	CASSRHAADGYTF
TRBJ2-1	.	TRBV27	.	TGTGCCAGCAGTTTGCGGGGGCTGGAGGAGCAGTTCTTC	CASSLRGLEEQFF
TRBJ1-1	.	TRBV5-6	.	TGTGCCAGCAGCCGAAAGACAGGTCGAACTGAAGCTTTCTTT	CASSRKTGRTEAFF
TRBJ1-4	.	TRBV19	.	TGTGCCGTGAGCTCAGGTGAAAAACTGTTTTTT	CAVSSGEKLFF